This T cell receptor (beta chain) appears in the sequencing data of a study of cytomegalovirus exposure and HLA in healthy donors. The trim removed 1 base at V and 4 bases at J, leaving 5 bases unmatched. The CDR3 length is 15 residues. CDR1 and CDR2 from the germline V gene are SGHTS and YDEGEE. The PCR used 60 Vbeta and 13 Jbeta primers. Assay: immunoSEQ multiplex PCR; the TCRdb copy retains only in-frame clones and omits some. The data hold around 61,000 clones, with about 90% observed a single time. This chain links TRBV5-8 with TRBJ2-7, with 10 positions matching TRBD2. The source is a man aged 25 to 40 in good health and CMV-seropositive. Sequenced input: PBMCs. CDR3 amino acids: CASSLKREGRYEQYF. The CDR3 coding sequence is TGTGCCAGCAGCTTGAAGCGGGAGGGCCGATACGAGCAGTACTTC.